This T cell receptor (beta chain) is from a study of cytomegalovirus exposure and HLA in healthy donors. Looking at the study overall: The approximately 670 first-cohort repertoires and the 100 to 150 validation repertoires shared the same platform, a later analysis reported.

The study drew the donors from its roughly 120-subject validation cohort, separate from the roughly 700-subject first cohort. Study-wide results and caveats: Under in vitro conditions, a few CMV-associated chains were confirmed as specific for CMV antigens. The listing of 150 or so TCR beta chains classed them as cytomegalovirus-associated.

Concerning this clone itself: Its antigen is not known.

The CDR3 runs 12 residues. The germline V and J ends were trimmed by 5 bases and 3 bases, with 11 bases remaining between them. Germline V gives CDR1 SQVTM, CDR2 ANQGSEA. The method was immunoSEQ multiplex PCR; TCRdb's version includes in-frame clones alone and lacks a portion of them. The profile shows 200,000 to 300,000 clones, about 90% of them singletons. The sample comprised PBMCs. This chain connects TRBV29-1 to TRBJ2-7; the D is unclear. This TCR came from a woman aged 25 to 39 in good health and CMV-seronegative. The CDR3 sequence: CSVYVPGYEQYF. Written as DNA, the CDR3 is TGCAGCGTTTACGTTCCGGGCTACGAGCAGTACTTC.